This T cell receptor beta chain was retrieved from a study of spatial heterogeneity in lung cancer. Stated time point: blood at routine non-recurrence follow-up after resection. The study sequenced unsorted whole RNA from tumor, nontumor lung or frozen PBMC. The CDR3 has 15 amino acids. Trimming took 4 bases from V and 0 from J, leaving 9 bases between them. Germline CDR1 reads SNHLY; CDR2 reads FYNNEI. TCRdb ran MiXCR on the 5' RACE reads and lists one entry per CDR3 protein. The table includes some 110,000 distinct CDR3 sequences, less than 15% detected once. The chain couples TRBV2 to TRBJ1-4; D gene uncertain. The sequenced sample was PBMCs, obtained at follow-up. The sequence was obtained from a male donor with early-stage non-small cell lung cancer. CDR3 bases: TGTGCCAGCAGTGCGGGCCCAACAACTAATGAAAAACTGTTTTTT. Translating gives CASSAGPTTNEKLFF.